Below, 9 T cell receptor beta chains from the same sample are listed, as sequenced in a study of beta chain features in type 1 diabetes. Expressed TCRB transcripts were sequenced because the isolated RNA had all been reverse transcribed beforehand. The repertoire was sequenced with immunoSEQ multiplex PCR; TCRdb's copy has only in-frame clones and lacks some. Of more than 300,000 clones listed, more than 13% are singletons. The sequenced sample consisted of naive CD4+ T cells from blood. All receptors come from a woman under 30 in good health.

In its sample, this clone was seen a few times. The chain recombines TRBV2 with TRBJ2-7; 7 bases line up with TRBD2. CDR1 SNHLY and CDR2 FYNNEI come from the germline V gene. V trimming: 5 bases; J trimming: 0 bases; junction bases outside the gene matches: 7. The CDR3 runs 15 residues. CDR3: CASSLTSALSYEQYF. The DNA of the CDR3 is TGTGCCAGCAGTCTAACTAGCGCACTCTCCTACGAGCAGTACTTC.

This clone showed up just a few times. CDR3 region: CASSSRDSYNEQFF. Written as DNA, the CDR3 is TGTGCCAGCTCATCACGGGACAGTTACAATGAGCAGTTCTTC. This sequence joins TRBV18 and TRBJ2-1; 7 nucleotides agree with TRBD1. V was pared by 5 bases and J by 4 bases, with 5 bases of the junction left unmatched. The CDR3 covers 14 residues. Germline CDR1 reads KGHSH; CDR2 reads LQKENI.

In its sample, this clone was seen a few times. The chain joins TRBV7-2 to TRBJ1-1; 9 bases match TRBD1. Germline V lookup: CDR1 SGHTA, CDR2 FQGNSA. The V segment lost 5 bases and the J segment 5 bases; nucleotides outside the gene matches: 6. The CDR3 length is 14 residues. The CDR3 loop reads CASSTDRGRTEAFF. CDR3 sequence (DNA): TGTGCCAGCAGCACGGACAGGGGTCGGACTGAAGCTTTCTTT.

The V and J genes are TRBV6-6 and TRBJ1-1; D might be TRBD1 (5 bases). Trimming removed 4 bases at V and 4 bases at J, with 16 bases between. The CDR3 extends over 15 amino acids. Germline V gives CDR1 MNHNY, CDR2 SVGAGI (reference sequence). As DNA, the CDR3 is TGTGCCAGCAGTTTTCCGGGGGATTTGGCCACTGAAGCTTTCTTT. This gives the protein CASSFPGDLATEAFF.

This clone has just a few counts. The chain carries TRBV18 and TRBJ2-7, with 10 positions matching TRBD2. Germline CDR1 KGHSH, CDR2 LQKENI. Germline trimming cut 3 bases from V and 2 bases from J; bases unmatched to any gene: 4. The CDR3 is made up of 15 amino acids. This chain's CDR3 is CASSPGTSETYEQYF. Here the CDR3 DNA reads TGTGCCAGCTCACCTGGGACTAGCGAAACCTACGAGCAGTACTTC. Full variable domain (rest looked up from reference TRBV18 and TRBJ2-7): NAGVMQNPRHLVRRRGQEARLRCSPMKGHSHVYWYRQLPEEGLKFMVYLQKENIIDESGMPKERFSAEFPKEGPSILRIQQVVRGDSAAYFCASSPGTSETYEQYFGPGTRLTVT.

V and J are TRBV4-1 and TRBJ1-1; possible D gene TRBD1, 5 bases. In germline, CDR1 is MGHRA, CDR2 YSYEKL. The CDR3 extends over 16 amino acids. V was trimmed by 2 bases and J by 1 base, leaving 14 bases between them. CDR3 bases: TGCGCCAGCAGCCAACCCTCGGCAGGGCGGAACACTGAAGCTTTCTTT. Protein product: CASSQPSAGRNTEAFF.

The chain's CDR3 is CASSQLGQSQETQYF. As DNA, the CDR3 is TGTGCCAGCAGCCAGCTTGGACAGAGTCAAGAGACCCAGTACTTC. The genes are TRBV7-9 and TRBJ2-5; perhaps TRBD1 as D (6 bases). V was clipped by 5 bases and J by 2 bases, with 15 bases between them. Per germline, CDR1 SEHNR and CDR2 FQNEAQ (reference sequence). CDR3 length equals 15 residues.

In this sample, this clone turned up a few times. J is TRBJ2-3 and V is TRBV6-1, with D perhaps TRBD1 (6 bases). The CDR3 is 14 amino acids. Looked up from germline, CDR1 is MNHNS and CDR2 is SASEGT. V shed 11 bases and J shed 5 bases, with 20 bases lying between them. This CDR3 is CAGSSVTQGDTQYF. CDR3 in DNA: TGTGCCGGAAGTAGCGTGACACAGGGAGATACGCAGTATTTT.

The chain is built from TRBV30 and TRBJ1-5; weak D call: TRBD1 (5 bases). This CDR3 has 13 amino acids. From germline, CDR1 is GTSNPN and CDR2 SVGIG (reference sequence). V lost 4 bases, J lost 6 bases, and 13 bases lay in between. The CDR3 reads CAWTGGGGQPQHF. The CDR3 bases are TGTGCCTGGACCGGTGGGGGGGGTCAGCCCCAGCATTTT.